This TCR beta chain emerged from a study of blood T cell repertoires in COVID-19. Study-level information: T cells, B-cell-depleted T cells, or PBMCs supplied cDNA or gDNA.

CDR3 size: 15 residues. From germline, CDR1 is MNHEY and CDR2 SVGAGI. Trimming stripped 9 bases from V and 2 bases from J, with 17 bases between. The data were produced by immunoSEQ multiplex PCR, yet TCRdb's version contains in-frame clones alone and is incomplete. The sample shows over 150,000 clones, about nine tenths of them seen only once. This TCR derives from a man between 18 and 29 years old with acute or convalescent COVID-19. The rearrangement links TRBV6-5 to TRBJ1-5; D perhaps matches TRBD1 (6 bases). The material sequenced was peripheral blood. The chain's CDR3 is CASRGGGWGNQPQHF. CDR3 in DNA: TGTGCCAGTAGGGGGGGTGGATGGGGCAATCAGCCCCAGCATTTT.